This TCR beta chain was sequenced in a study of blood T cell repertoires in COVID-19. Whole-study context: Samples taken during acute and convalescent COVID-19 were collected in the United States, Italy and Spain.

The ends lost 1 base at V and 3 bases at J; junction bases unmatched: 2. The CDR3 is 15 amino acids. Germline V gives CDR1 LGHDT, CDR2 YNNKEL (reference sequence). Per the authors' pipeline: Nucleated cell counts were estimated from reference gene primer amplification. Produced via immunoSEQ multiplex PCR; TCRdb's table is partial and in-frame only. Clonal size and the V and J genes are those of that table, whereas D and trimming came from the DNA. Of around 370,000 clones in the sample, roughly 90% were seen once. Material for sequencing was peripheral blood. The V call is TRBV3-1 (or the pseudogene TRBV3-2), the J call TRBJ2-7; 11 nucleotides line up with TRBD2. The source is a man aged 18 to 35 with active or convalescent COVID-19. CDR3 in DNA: TGTGCCAGCAGCCAAGCACTAGCGGGAGTCTACGAGCAGTACTTC. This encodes CASSQALAGVYEQYF.